At least ten counts were recorded for the clone carrying this T cell receptor beta chain. Its antigen is unidentified. These data belong to a study of CD8+CD57+ T cells in acquired aplastic anemia. Study-level background: Isolated CD4+ and CD8+ cells, once sorted, yielded DNA averaging about 3.2 ug.

Flow cytometry had shown expanded CD8+CD57+ cells in the patients chosen for sequencing. A severe acquired aplastic anemia diagnosis applied to all patients. The study sampled blood from patients who had received no therapy. Overall study results and limits: Patients and controls had in common around 29 CD8+ CDR3 sequences.

Trimming took off 8 bases at V and 5 bases at J, with 19 bases between the two ends. Germline CDR1 reads SQVTM; CDR2 reads ANQGSEA. The CDR3 extends over 13 amino acids. It was genomic DNA that served as the template for profiling TCR beta VDJ and CDR3. TCRdb reprocessed the reads with MiXCR, giving one entry per CDR3 protein. The sample holds 150,000 or so distinct CDR3 sequences, 45% to 55% seen once. The chain has TRBV29-1 and TRBJ2-7; tentatively, D is TRBD1 (7 bases). Sequenced sample: sorted CD4+, CD8+, or CD8+CD57+ T cells (not recorded which) from PBMCs. The receptor was derived from a human donor with aplastic anemia. CDR3 sequence (DNA): TGCAGCCCGGGGGACAGCCCCCACCACGAGCAGTACTTC. Its translation is CSPGDSPHHEQYF.